This T cell receptor beta chain was sequenced for a study of early T cells in non-severe SARS-CoV-2 infection. Overall study context: Unsorted whole-blood RNA was sequenced in bulk, leaving chains unpaired.

Researchers tagged individual cDNA molecules with unique molecular identifiers. TCRdb re-called the 5' RACE reads with MiXCR, one entry per CDR3 protein. The profile shows around 92,000 distinct CDR3 sequences, 9.5% to 11% of them singletons. This clonotype was counted many times. CDR3 length: 14 amino acids. Per germline, CDR1 SNHLY and CDR2 FYNNEI. Germline trimming cut 7 bases from V and 5 bases from J; bases unmatched to any gene: 10. The chain links TRBV2 to TRBJ2-5; 7 nucleotides agree with TRBD1. The sequence was obtained from an adult who was a healthcare worker with PCR-confirmed SARS-CoV-2 infection or an uninfected control (not recorded which). Sequencing input: whole blood. CDR3 coding DNA: TGTGCCAGCAACCGGGACAGAAGCGAGGAGACCCAGTACTTC. Protein product: CASNRDRSEETQYF.